The 20 T cell receptor beta chains reported below all come from one sample, sequenced in a study of blood T cell repertoires in COVID-19 (TCRdb year 2020). Preparation of the library involved the immunoSEQ multiplex PCR assay. Entries here come from immuneACCESS through TCRdb and include only in-frame sequences with V and J called. Some clones fail to appear in such tables; in the studies checked, an unresolved V gene covers under half of the shortfall, and the cause of the remainder is unknown. The sample data list approximately 100,000 clones, and 70% to 80% of these were observed just once. The ten top clones hold 20% to 25% of the sample. The specimen was peripheral blood. The receptors come from a man aged 70 or older with active or convalescent COVID-19.

Notes on this clone: The junction departs from germline at one end; a sequencing error may be responsible. J is TRBJ2-7 and V is TRBV6-5; the match to TRBD1 covers 10 bases. Germline V lookup: CDR1 MNHEY, CDR2 SVGAGI. The CDR3 has 14 amino acids. DNA of the CDR3: TGCCCAGTCCACCCGGGACAGGGGCCCTACGAGCAGTACTTC. This translates into CPVHPGQGPYEQYF.

V and J are TRBV19 and TRBJ1-5; 8 bases are shared with TRBD1. The CDR3 contains 16 residues. The germline V gene encodes CDR1 LNHDA and CDR2 SQIVND (reference sequence). The V segment lost 8 bases and the J segment 0 bases; nucleotides outside the gene matches: 9. In nucleotides, the CDR3 is TGTGCCAGTTTAAACTATGGACAGGGTAGCAATCAGCCCCAGCATTTT. The encoded protein is CASLNYGQGSNQPQHF.

This clone was seen more than once but under ten times. The chain uses TRBV29-1 and TRBJ1-2; D is perhaps TRBD1 (5 bases). V shed 6 bases and J shed 3 bases, with 11 bases lying between them. CDR3 length: 12 residues. Germline loops: CDR1 SQVTM, CDR2 ANQGSEA. In DNA form, the CDR3 reads TGCAGCGTCAGGGATATTGACTATGGCTACACCTTC. Protein: CSVRDIDYGYTF.

The chain is built from TRBV5-1 and TRBJ2-3, with 13 nucleotides matching TRBD2. J was trimmed by 2 bases and V by 4 bases; bases with no gene match: 7. The CDR3 runs 17 residues. The germline gives CDR1 SGHRS, CDR2 YFSETQ. The DNA of the CDR3 is TGCGCCAGCAGCCCCGGGACTAGCGGGGACTTCACAGATACGCAGTATTTT. It yields the protein CASSPGTSGDFTDTQYF.

The rearrangement uses TRBV9 and TRBJ2-2; the match to TRBD2 covers 11 bases. CDR1 SGDLS and CDR2 YYNGEE come from the germline V gene. The ends lost 4 bases at V and 2 bases at J; junction bases unmatched: 7. The CDR3 totals 17 residues. The CDR3 DNA reads as TGTGCCAGCAGCCGTAATAGCGGGAGGGATAACACCGGGGAGCTGTTTTTT. It translates to CASSRNSGRDNTGELFF.

V gene TRBV15 combines with J gene TRBJ2-3, with 9 bases fitting TRBD2. In germline, CDR1 is LNHNV, CDR2 YYDKDF (reference sequence). The CDR3 extends over 18 amino acids. The junction had 10 bases not matched to a gene; V was cut back by 0 bases and J by 3 bases. CDR3 nucleotides: TGTGCCACCAGCAGAGATCGAGCGGGGGGCTTAGCAACAGATACGCAGTATTTT. Translating gives CATSRDRAGGLATDTQYF.

This chain connects TRBV20-1 to TRBJ1-2; TRBD1 matches 7 bases. The CDR3 contains 11 residues. V was clipped by 6 bases and J by 8 bases; unmatched bases: 6. Germline loops: CDR1 DFQATT, CDR2 SNEGSKA (reference sequence). CDR3 protein: CSAARGEGYTF. CDR3 in DNA: TGCAGTGCGGCCAGGGGGGAAGGCTACACCTTC.

The genes are TRBV3-1 (or the pseudogene TRBV3-2) and TRBJ2-1; possible D gene TRBD2, 6 bases. The CDR3 runs 14 residues. V was clipped by 1 base and J by 6 bases, with 10 bases between them. Looked up from germline, CDR1 is LGHDT and CDR2 is YNNKEL (reference sequence). The CDR3: CASSQAGTLNEQFF. The CDR3 DNA is TGTGCCAGCAGCCAAGCCGGGACTCTCAATGAGCAGTTCTTC.

The chain employs TRBV10-3 and TRBJ1-2; D remains unclear. V was cut by 3 bases and J by 7 bases, with 12 bases left in between. CDR1 is ENHRY and CDR2 is SYGVKD in the germline V gene. The CDR3 covers 13 residues. The CDR3 loop is CAISDPIEIGYTF. The CDR3 DNA reads TGTGCCATCAGTGACCCGATTGAGATTGGCTACACCTTC.

The chain uses TRBV15 and TRBJ2-3, with D maybe TRBD1 (6 bases). CDR3 length: 15 amino acids. V was shortened by 1 base and J by 3 bases, with 11 bases between the two germline ends. From germline, CDR1 is LNHNV and CDR2 YYDKDF (reference sequence). This chain's CDR3 is CATSRVGRGTDTQYF. The CDR3 DNA follows: TGTGCCACCAGCAGAGTGGGCAGGGGAACAGATACGCAGTATTTT. Drawing the rest from reference TRBV15 and TRBJ2-3, the complete variable domain is DAMVIQNPRYQVTQFGKPVTLSCSQTLNHNVMYWYQQKSSQAPKLLFHYYDKDFNNEADTPDNFQSRRPNTSFCFLDIRSPGLGDTAMYLCATSRVGRGTDTQYFGPGTRLTVL.

This clone was seen once. The rearrangement uses TRBV21-1 and TRBJ2-3; the DNA was not used to check the table's D call, TRBD2. TRBV21-1 is given as a pseudogene. The length of the CDR3 is 19 residues. The CDR3, as DNA: TGTGCCAGCAGCAAGGGTATTAGCGGGAGTAAGAGGCGGACAGATACGCAGTATTTT. Translation gives CASSKGISGSKRRTDTQYF.

In this sample, this clone turned up once. The chain is built from TRBV5-4 and TRBJ1-1; D gene ambiguous. Germline V lookup: CDR1 SGHNT, CDR2 YYREEE (reference sequence). This CDR3 is 12 amino acids long. V lost 4 bases and J lost 4, with 8 bases in between. The CDR3 region is CASSPDTTEAFF. Here the CDR3 DNA reads TGTGCCAGCAGCCCTGACACCACTGAAGCTTTCTTT.

The chain couples TRBV7-8 to TRBJ2-3; D ambiguous. Germline assignment: CDR1 SGHVS and CDR2 FQNEAQ. This CDR3 has 15 residues. Between the trimmed V and J ends, which lost 1 base and 0 bases, there was a span of 8 bases. DNA of the CDR3: TGTGCCAGCAGCTTAGAGTTAGTGAGCACAGATACGCAGTATTTT. Translating it yields CASSLELVSTDTQYF.

The rearrangement links TRBV28 to TRBJ1-2; no clear D gene. V lost 1 base, J lost 7 bases, and 10 bases lay in between. Germline V gene data show CDR1 as MDHEN and CDR2 as SYDVKM. This CDR3 spans 13 amino acids. Here the CDR3 DNA reads TGTGCCAGCAGTTTATATGCAGGTGCTGGCTACACCTTC. The encoded protein is CASSLYAGAGYTF.

This rearrangement joins TRBV6-5 to TRBJ1-1, with D maybe TRBD1 (6 bases). The CDR3 totals 14 residues. Germline V gene data show CDR1 as MNHEY and CDR2 as SVGAGI. Trimming left V 6 bases short and J 1 base short, with 12 bases between. The CDR3 spells CASSQGYRNTEAFF. Written as DNA, the CDR3 is TGTGCCAGCAGCCAGGGGTATAGGAACACTGAAGCTTTCTTT.

The chain combines TRBV5-4 with TRBJ1-1; D call uncertain. Per the germline V gene, CDR1 is SGHNT and CDR2 is YYREEE (reference sequence). The CDR3 spans 15 residues. Trimming removed 0 bases from V and 4 bases from J, with 13 bases in between. CDR3 DNA sequence: TGTGCCAGCAGCTTGGCGGGGTACGACCCCACTGAAGCTTTCTTT. Amino acids: CASSLAGYDPTEAFF.

V usage is TRBV2 and J usage is TRBJ1-6; the D gene is possibly TRBD1 (5 bases). The CDR3 consists of 15 residues. Trimming left V 6 bases short and J 13 bases short, with 22 bases between. Looked up from germline, CDR1 is SNHLY and CDR2 is FYNNEI. In DNA, the CDR3 is TGTGCCAGCAGAGCCTCTGGGGCAGCTCCTTTTCCCCTCCACTTT. As protein: CASRASGAAPFPLHF.

The V call is TRBV25-1, the J call TRBJ2-1, with 10 bases matching TRBD2. The ends lost 3 bases at V and 4 bases at J; junction bases unmatched: 3. Per germline, CDR1 MGHDK and CDR2 SYGVNS. CDR3 length equals 15 residues. This CDR3 reads CASSEPSGGYNEQFF. As DNA, the CDR3 is TGTGCCAGCAGTGAGCCTAGCGGGGGATACAATGAGCAGTTCTTC.

The V gene is TRBV5-4, the J gene TRBJ1-1, with D possibly being TRBD1 (6 bases). The CDR3 extends over 16 amino acids. Trimming cost V 4 bases and J 1 base, with 17 bases left between them. CDR1 and CDR2 (germline): SGHNT, YYREEE (reference sequence). The CDR3 DNA reads as TGTGCCAGCAGCCCGGAGACAGGCCCAGCGAACACTGAAGCTTTCTTT. It codes for CASSPETGPANTEAFF.

This chain uses TRBV5-1 with TRBJ2-7, with a tentative D call TRBD1 (6 bases). The CDR3 loop spans 15 amino acids. Trimming left V 5 bases short and J 0 bases short, with 15 bases between. Germline V lookup: CDR1 SGHRS, CDR2 YFSETQ. CDR3 DNA sequence: TGCGCCAGCAGATCAACAGGGATCAGCTCCTACGAGCAGTACTTC. Protein product: CASRSTGISSYEQYF.